The T cell receptor beta chain under discussion was sequenced for a study of control samples from healthy donors and cancer patients. Sequencing was performed with immunoSEQ multiplex PCR; in TCRdb, only in-frame clones are kept and a portion is missing. This sample yields 190,000 or so clones, of which 90% to 95% are seen a single time; more than 1.2% belongs to the top ten. V was clipped by 0 bases and J by 5 bases, with 8 bases between them. Germline V gene lookup returns CDR1 SNHLY and CDR2 FYNNEI. This CDR3 contains 14 residues. The source of this sequence is a man younger than 35 in good health. This chain connects TRBV2 to TRBJ1-5; D is ambiguous. The sequenced material came from blood. CDR3 nucleotide sequence: TGTGCCAGCAGTGAAGCGTTCGGACATCAGCCCCAGCATTTT. Translation gives CASSEAFGHQPQHF.